The table lists the clone carrying this T cell receptor beta chain with a few counts. Its antigen is unknown. The study ran its PCR with 60 Vbeta and 13 Jbeta primers. Profiling relied on immunoSEQ multiplex PCR, and the TCRdb table lists in-frame clones only, not all of them. Of about 88,000 clones detected, approximately 70% appear once; the ten largest clones hold 2.5% to 3%. This entry belongs to a study of cytomegalovirus exposure and HLA in healthy donors. On the study more broadly: The early release's HLA-typed donors yielded roughly 85 million unique TCRs.

The CDR3 totals 12 residues. V was clipped by 1 base and J by 6 bases, with 5 bases between them. Germline loops: CDR1 SGHAT, CDR2 FQNNGV. At the time of sampling, donors were nominally healthy, though unrecorded immune exposures were likely. Findings of the study overall: Reports showed the classifier diagnosing cytomegalovirus status with high specificity and sensitivity. The study assumed roughly uniform donor sequencing depth for presence/absence analyses.

The material sequenced was PBMCs. The genes are TRBV11-2 and TRBJ2-3; the D is unclear. The source of this sequence is a man aged 45 to 65 in good health and CMV-seronegative. CDR3 region: CASSLAFDTQYF. CDR3 DNA sequence: TGTGCCAGCAGCTTAGCTTTTGATACGCAGTATTTT.